The source of this T cell receptor beta chain is a study of tumor-infiltrating lymphocytes in primary liver carcinoma. A primer in the constant region served to generate TCR beta cDNA from approximately 450 ng of total RNA. Sequencing libraries for TCR beta derived from three nested multiplex PCR rounds that used slightly modified ARM-PCR. Forward primers for TRBV1-TRBV30 and a C-beta reverse primer served the first two PCR rounds, at roughly 10 cycles each. MiXCR, applied by TCRdb to the multiplex PCR reads, yields one record per CDR3 protein. The sample has fewer than 250,000 distinct CDR3 sequences, about two thirds seen once; the top ten hold approximately 6.5%. Germline V gene sequence: CDR1 SGHAT, CDR2 FQNNGV. The V and J ends lost 3 bases and 1 base respectively, with 12 bases between them. There are 16 residues in the CDR3. Unsorted whole blood yielded blood RNA, and germline DNA was extracted as well. Prior to the surgical procedure, around 4 milliliters of peripheral blood were collected.

Points from the study as a whole: Tumor-adjacent and tumor-blood pairs shared a smaller degree of overlap than tumor region pairs.

Comments on this clonotype: Its target is unknown.

The rearrangement joins TRBV11-2 to TRBJ2-2, with D perhaps matching TRBD1 (6 bases). Sequencing used peripheral blood. This receptor was identified in a woman aged 55-70 years with primary liver carcinoma and hepatitis B virus infection. The DNA for the CDR3 is TGTGCCAGCAGCTTCCAGGGGCAGGGGAACACCGGGGAGCTGTTTTTT. Protein: CASSFQGQGNTGELFF.